Given below is one TCR beta chain in context. The antigen is undetermined. The germline V gene encodes CDR1 MNHNS and CDR2 SASEGT. Trimming shortened V by 5 bases and J by 6 bases, and 14 bases separated the two germline ends. CDR3 length: 13 amino acids. This record comes from a study of T-cell memory formation after mild COVID-19. General study results and limits: Clones that contracted from day 15 to 85 had balanced CD4/CD8; later expanders were CD4+ biased.

TCRdb ran MiXCR on the 5' RACE reads and lists one entry per CDR3 protein. The sample holds about 440,000 distinct CDR3 sequences, around 20% seen once. The V and J genes are TRBV6-1 and TRBJ2-7; no definite D call. Sequencing was performed on PBMCs or a T cell subset sorted from them (not recorded which). The sequence derives from an adult woman who had mild COVID-19 (a few samples of this study predate the infection). Cell type and time point are not known. Written as DNA, the CDR3 is TGTGCCAGCAGTTGGACGGTGGGAAGCGAGCAGTACTTC. This translates into CASSWTVGSEQYF.